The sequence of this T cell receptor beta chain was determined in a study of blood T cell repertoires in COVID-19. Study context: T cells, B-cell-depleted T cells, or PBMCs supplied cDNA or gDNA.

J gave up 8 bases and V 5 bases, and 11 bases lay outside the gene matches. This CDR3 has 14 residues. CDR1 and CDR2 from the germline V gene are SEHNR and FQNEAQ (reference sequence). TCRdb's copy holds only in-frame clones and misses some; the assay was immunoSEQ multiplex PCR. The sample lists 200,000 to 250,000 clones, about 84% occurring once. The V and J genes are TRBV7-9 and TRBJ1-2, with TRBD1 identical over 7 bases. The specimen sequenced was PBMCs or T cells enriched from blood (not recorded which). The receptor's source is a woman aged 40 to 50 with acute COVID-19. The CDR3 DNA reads TGTGCCAGCAGCCCCCGGACAGGTTTACTCGGCTACACCTTC. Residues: CASSPRTGLLGYTF.